These T cell receptor beta chains were read from a single sample in a study of cytomegalovirus exposure and HLA in healthy donors. The method was immunoSEQ multiplex PCR; TCRdb's version includes in-frame clones alone and lacks a portion of them. The table has around 170,000 clones, roughly 75% seen once. Sequencing input: PBMCs. The origin of the receptors is a woman aged 25-40 years in good health and CMV-seronegative. Both conserved end residues are part of each CDR3. A D gene is named only where the DNA matches it firmly. Size is stated for part of the rows, as once, few or many counts, or as a class when the clone is expanded.

>TRBV2|NA|NA|TRBJ1-5
TGTGCCAGCAGGACACAGGGTATGGGCAATCAGCCCCAGCATTTT
CASRTQGMGNQPQHF
>TRBV18|NA|NA|TRBJ1-1
TGTGCCAGCTCACCACCAGGGGCGAACACTGAAGCTTTCTTT
CASSPPGANTEAFF
>TRBV7-8|TRBD1|NA|TRBJ1-1
TGTGCCAGCAGCTTAGCGAGCTGGTGGACAGGGGGCACTGAAGCTTTCTTT
CASSLASWWTGGTEAFF
>TRBV25-1|TRBD1|NA|TRBJ1-4
TGTGCCAGCAGCCCAACACAGGGGGCGAATGAAAAACTGTTTTTT
CASSPTQGANEKLFF
>TRBV9|NA|NA|TRBJ2-3
TGTGCCAGCAGCCTAGGGGGGGGCACAGATACGCAGTATTTT
CASSLGGGTDTQYF
>TRBV4-2|NA|NA|TRBJ2-7
TGTGCCAGCAGCCAAGAGGGACTCCGCGCCTACGAGCAGTACTTC
CASSQEGLRAYEQYF
>TRBV4-1|TRBD1|few|TRBJ1-5
TGCGCCAGCAGCCAACGGACAGGGGGGGATCAGCCCCAGCATTTT
CASSQRTGGDQPQHF
>TRBV6-6|NA|NA|TRBJ2-7
TGTGCCAGCAGTTACTCGACTCCCCACTCCTACGAGCAGTACTTC
CASSYSTPHSYEQYF
>TRBV13|TRBD1|NA|TRBJ2-7
TGTGCCAGCAGCTTAGGCCAGGGGGCCTACGAGCAGTACTTC
CASSLGQGAYEQYF
>TRBV5-1|NA|few|TRBJ1-6
TGCGCCAGCAGCTTGACAGACTATCGCCCTTCACCCCTCCACTTT
CASSLTDYRPSPLHF
>TRBV7-8|TRBD2|NA|TRBJ2-7
TGTGCCAGCAGCTCCCGACTAGCGGGGGTACTACCCTACGAGCAGTACTTC
CASSSRLAGVLPYEQYF
>TRBV30|TRBD1|NA|TRBJ1-2
TGTGCCTGGAGTAGAGACAGGGCAAACTATGGCTACACCTTC
CAWSRDRANYGYTF
>TRBV7-8|NA|NA|TRBJ1-5
TGTGCCAGCAGCTTAGAGGCGGTAGAGACGCCCCAGCATTTT
CASSLEAVETPQHF
>TRBV5-1|NA|NA|TRBJ1-6
TGCGCCAGCAGCTTGATCAGGGCCGATAATTCACCCCTCCACTTT
CASSLIRADNSPLHF
>TRBV27|TRBD1|NA|TRBJ1-5
TGTGCCAGCAGTTTATTCGCGGGACAGAGGATAAATCAGCCCCAGCATTTT
CASSLFAGQRINQPQHF
>TRBV6-5|TRBD1|NA|TRBJ2-6
TGTGCCAGCAGTCACAGGGGAGCTGGGGCCAACGTCCTGACTTTC
CASSHRGAGANVLTF
>TRBV2|TRBD1|NA|TRBJ2-5
TGTGCCAGCAGCGGTCCCCGACAGGGTGGGTGGGAGACCCAGTACTTC
CASSGPRQGGWETQYF
>TRBV7-2|TRBD2|NA|TRBJ2-3
TGTGCCAGCAGCTTAGGACTAGCGGGTCGAGTTGCAGATACGCAGTATTTT
CASSLGLAGRVADTQYF
>TRBV5-1|NA|NA|TRBJ2-4
TGCGCCAGCAGCCGAGACGGGGAAGTGGACATTCAGTACTTC
CASSRDGEVDIQYF
>TRBV5-6|TRBD1|NA|TRBJ2-7
TGTGCCAGCAGCCGCCCCGGGACAGGGGGCTACGAGCAGTACTTC
CASSRPGTGGYEQYF
>TRBV7-2|TRBD2|NA|TRBJ2-7
TGTGCCAGCAGCTTAGACCTAGCGGGGGGGTTCTCCTACGAGCAGTACTTC
CASSLDLAGGFSYEQYF
>TRBV5-1|NA|once|TRBJ2-2
TGCGCCAGCAGCTTGGACTCGGTAGTCACCGGGGAGCTGTTTTTT
CASSLDSVVTGELFF
>TRBV4-2|NA|NA|TRBJ1-2
TGTGCCAGCAGCCAATTAACACTAGGCTACACCTTC
CASSQLTLGYTF
>TRBV29-1|NA|NA|TRBJ1-2
TGCAGCGTTTTCCTCTATGGCTACACCTTC
CSVFLYGYTF
>TRBV14|TRBD1|NA|TRBJ1-6
TGTGCCAGCAGCCAGACAGGGGGATTTAGGGCCCTCCACTTT
CASSQTGGFRALHF
>TRBV7-6|NA|NA|TRBJ2-3
TGTGCCAGCAGCTTAGAGTGGACGTCAGGGGGCACAGATACGCAGTATTTT
CASSLEWTSGGTDTQYF
>TRBV29-1|NA|NA|TRBJ2-7
TGCAGCGGGGCAAATCCCCCGCGCTCCTACGAGCAGTACTTC
CSGANPPRSYEQYF
>TRBV30|TRBD2|once|TRBJ2-3
TGTGCCTGGAGTCCCGGACTAGCGGGGGGGCCAGATACGCAGTATTTT
CAWSPGLAGGPDTQYF
>TRBV30|NA|NA|TRBJ2-7
TGTGCCTGGAGTGTGTCGTTCGAGCAGTACTTC
CAWSVSFEQYF
>TRBV10-1|NA|NA|TRBJ1-2
TGCGCCAGCAGTGAATTCCGGAACTATGGCTACACCTTC
CASSEFRNYGYTF
>TRBV7-8|NA|NA|TRBJ2-1
TGTGCCAGCAGCATGGGGGGATGGTCCTACAATGAGCAGTTCTTC
CASSMGGWSYNEQFF
>TRBV7-2|NA|NA|TRBJ2-5
TGTGCCAGCAGCCTACGAGGTTCCCAGTACTTC
CASSLRGSQYF
>TRBV15|TRBD1|NA|TRBJ2-7
TGTGCCACCAGCAGGGACAGGTACGAGCAGTACTTC
CATSRDRYEQYF
>TRBV9|TRBD1|few|TRBJ2-2
TGTGCCAGCAGCTCAGGACAGGGGGCAACCGGGGAGCTGTTTTTT
CASSSGQGATGELFF
>TRBV13|NA|NA|TRBJ2-1
TGTGCCAGCAGCCAGGGGTCGTTCTTC
CASSQGSFF
>TRBV6-5|TRBD1|NA|TRBJ2-1
TGTGCCAGCAGTTACTCGGCAGGGGGAAGTGAGCAGTTCTTC
CASSYSAGGSEQFF
>TRBV27|NA|NA|TRBJ2-1
TGTGCCAGCAGTCAACTCTACCCCGTCTCCTACAATGAGCAGTTCTTC
CASSQLYPVSYNEQFF
>TRBV5-1|NA|once|TRBJ2-7
TGCGCCAGCAGCTTGAAGGGGGCCTACGAGCAGTACTTC
CASSLKGAYEQYF
>TRBV7-9|TRBD1|few|TRBJ1-5
TGTGCCAGCAGCGTCGACAGGGGTGGTCAGCCCCAGCATTTT
CASSVDRGGQPQHF
>TRBV5-6|TRBD2|NA|TRBJ2-1
TGTGCCAGCAGCCCGACTAGCGGGGCAGGTAATGAGCAGTTCTTC
CASSPTSGAGNEQFF
>TRBV4-3|TRBD1|NA|TRBJ2-3
TGCGCCAGCAGCCCAAGGGGACAGTACACAGATACGCAGTATTTT
CASSPRGQYTDTQYF
>TRBV2|NA|NA|TRBJ2-2
TGTGCCAGCAGTGTATTGCGAACCGGGGAGCTGTTTTTT
CASSVLRTGELFF
>TRBV6-5|NA|NA|TRBJ1-1
TGTGCCAGCAGTTGGACAGCGAACACTGAAGCTTTCTTT
CASSWTANTEAFF
>TRBV2|TRBD2|NA|TRBJ2-7
TGTGCCAGCAGCGCTCGGACTAGCGGGGTCCTCTACGAGCAGTACTTC
CASSARTSGVLYEQYF
>TRBV6-1|TRBD1|NA|TRBJ2-7
TGTGCCACCCGGGACAGGGGGCCCGAGCAGTACTTC
CATRDRGPEQYF
>TRBV6-4|TRBD1|NA|TRBJ2-1
TGTGCCAGCAGTGCCGGGACAGACCCGGATGAGCAGTTCTTC
CASSAGTDPDEQFF
>TRBV30|NA|NA|TRBJ1-5
TGTGCCTGGAGTAAACAGTGGGATCAGCCCCAGCATTTT
CAWSKQWDQPQHF
>TRBV6-5|TRBD1|NA|TRBJ2-7
TGTGCCAGCTCCCCCAGGGGGTCCTCCTACGAGCAGTACTTC
CASSPRGSSYEQYF
>TRBV2|NA|NA|TRBJ1-5
TGTGCCACCAGACAGGACCTTAGCAATCAGCCCCAGCATTTT
CATRQDLSNQPQHF
>TRBV18|NA|NA|TRBJ1-1
TGTGCCAGCTCACTTGCAGGGACACCGAGACATGAAGCTTTCTTT
CASSLAGTPRHEAFF
>TRBV6-4|TRBD2|NA|TRBJ2-3
TGTGCCAGCAGTCCTTCCTTAGCGGGGGGCCCAGATACGCAGTATTTT
CASSPSLAGGPDTQYF
>TRBV5-1|TRBD1|once|TRBJ2-2
TGCGCCAGCAGCATTCTGACAGGGGACACCGGGGAGCTGTTTTTT
CASSILTGDTGELFF
>TRBV9|NA|NA|TRBJ2-3
TGTGCCAGCAGCGTAGCAGGGCGGGGGCTCACAGATACGCAGTATTTT
CASSVAGRGLTDTQYF
>TRBV10-1|NA|NA|TRBJ1-1
TGCGCCAGCAGTCCGGGTTGGGGGGGTGAAGCTTTCTTT
CASSPGWGGEAFF
>TRBV10-3|NA|NA|TRBJ2-3
TGTGCCATCAGTGAGCCTCAGATCACAGATACGCAGTATTTT
CAISEPQITDTQYF
>TRBV7-3|NA|NA|TRBJ2-3
TGTGCCAGCAGCTTGTACGCGGCCACAGATACGCAGTATTTT
CASSLYAATDTQYF
>TRBV4-1|NA|NA|TRBJ1-6
TGCGCCAGCAGCCAAGACCAAAGTGCCCGGGGGACCTATAATTCACCCCTCCACTTT
CASSQDQSARGTYNSPLHF
>TRBV6-5|NA|NA|TRBJ2-7
TGTGCCAGCAGCCCCCAGGGGTACTCCTACGAGCAGTACTTC
CASSPQGYSYEQYF